Below are 24 T cell receptor beta chains sequenced from a single sample in a study of human CD4 T cells and Enterobacteriaceae. Here immunoSEQ multiplex PCR was the method, and the copy in TCRdb shows in-frame clones only, minus some. The table includes about 27,000 clones, roughly 80% detected once. All CD4+ cells other than CD45RA+CCR7+CD95- naive cells were sorted as memory, over 98% pure. The sequencing sample was made of memory CD4+ T cells from blood. The origin of the receptors is a human donor in good health.

The chain recombines TRBV6-1 with TRBJ1-2, with a tentative D call TRBD1 (6 bases). Germline CDR1 reads MNHNS; CDR2 reads SASEGT. The CDR3 is 15 amino acids. V shed 2 bases and J shed 1 base, with 11 bases lying between them. The CDR3 DNA is TGTGCCAGCAGTGAACCAGACAGGCTTAACTATGGCTACACCTTC. It yields the protein CASSEPDRLNYGYTF.

The chain links TRBV30 to TRBJ2-7; D may be TRBD1 (6 bases). Trimming stripped 2 bases from V and 6 bases from J, with 23 bases between. The CDR3 totals 16 residues. Germline values: CDR1 GTSNPN, CDR2 SVGIG (reference sequence). CDR3 amino acids: CAWSTPGDMPVGEQYF. CDR3 in DNA: TGTGCCTGGAGTACACCCGGGGACATGCCCGTTGGCGAGCAGTACTTC.

This clone occurred a few times. The rearrangement links TRBV7-2 to TRBJ1-3; D call uncertain. CDR1 is SGHTA and CDR2 is FQGNSA in the germline V gene. The CDR3 runs to 15 residues. The V and J ends lost 1 base and 0 bases respectively, with 7 bases between them. The chain's CDR3 is CASSLGVSSGNTIYF. The CDR3 DNA follows: TGTGCCAGCAGCTTAGGCGTGAGCTCTGGAAACACCATATATTTT.

The chain uses TRBV5-1 and TRBJ2-7, with 8 bases aligning to TRBD1. CDR3 size: 14 residues. With 5 bases clipped from V and 4 bases from J, the junction kept 8 bases outside the gene matches. The V gene's germline CDR1 is SGHRS and CDR2 YFSETQ. CDR3 nucleotides: TGCGCCAGCAGATCGAGGACAGGGTCATACGAGCAGTACTTC. Its translation is CASRSRTGSYEQYF.

CDR3 nucleotides: TGTGCCAGCTCACCATTTGTCTGGACAGGGGAAGCCAAAAACATTCAGTACTTC. It specifies CASSPFVWTGEAKNIQYF. This chain joins TRBV18 and TRBJ2-4; 9 bases are shared with TRBD1. Germline V lookup: CDR1 KGHSH, CDR2 LQKENI. V lost 2 bases to trimming and J lost 0 bases; unmatched junction nucleotides: 8. The CDR3 runs 18 residues. The full variable domain, completed using reference TRBV18 and TRBJ2-4, is NAGVMQNPRHLVRRRGQEARLRCSPMKGHSHVYWYRQLPEEGLKFMVYLQKENIIDESGMPKERFSAEFPKEGPSILRIQQVVRGDSAAYFCASSPFVWTGEAKNIQYFGAGTRLSVL.

J is TRBJ2-7 and V is TRBV11-3; D may correspond to TRBD1 or TRBD2 (5 bases each). The germline CDR1 and CDR2 sequences are SGHNT and YENEEA. The CDR3 consists of 15 residues. With 3 bases removed from V and 0 bases from J, the gap between germline ends came to 12 bases. The DNA for the CDR3 is TGTGCCAGCAGCTTGGCCGGGACGGTCTCCTACGAGCAGTACTTC. It specifies CASSLAGTVSYEQYF. The full variable domain, in which reference TRBV11-3 and TRBJ2-7 provide the parts outside the CDR3, is EAGVVQSPRYKIIEKKQPVAFWCNPISGHNTLYWYLQNLGQGPELLIRYENEEAVDDSQLPKDRFSAERLKGVDSTLKIQPAELGDSAVYLCASSLAGTVSYEQYFGPGTRLTVT.

The chain couples TRBV14 to TRBJ1-2; TRBD1 matches at 9 bases. The CDR3 has 15 amino acids. The ends lost 6 bases at V and 6 bases at J; junction bases unmatched: 11. In germline, CDR1 is SGHDN, CDR2 FVKESK. DNA for the CDR3: TGTGCCAGCAGACCACTCCCGGGACAGGGAGATGGCTACACCTTC. This codes for CASRPLPGQGDGYTF.

CDR3 DNA sequence: TGTGCCAGCAGCTTTGGGGGGGGCCTTGGGGCCAACGTCCTGACTTTC. Its protein product is CASSFGGGLGANVLTF. The V call is TRBV7-2, the J call TRBJ2-6; D perhaps matches TRBD2 (7 bases). Germline V gene data show CDR1 as SGHTA and CDR2 as FQGNSA. CDR3 length: 16 amino acids. Trimming took off 3 bases at V and 3 bases at J, with 12 bases between the two ends.

This clone has just one count. This chain links TRBV7-9 with TRBJ2-3; 14 bases line up with TRBD2. V shed 8 bases and J 6 bases; nucleotides not matched to a gene: 10. Germline values: CDR1 SEHNR, CDR2 FQNEAQ (reference sequence). The length of the CDR3 is 16 residues. The CDR3: CASATSGGARFDTQYF. The CDR3 DNA follows: TGTGCCAGCGCGACTAGCGGGGGGGCTCGTTTTGATACGCAGTATTTT.

This clone was counted once. This chain uses TRBV7-2 with TRBJ2-5; D possibly corresponds to TRBD1 (5 bases). CDR1 is SGHTA and CDR2 is FQGNSA in the germline V gene. The CDR3 spans 14 residues. Trimming took 4 bases from V and 5 from J, leaving 14 bases between them. In nucleotides, the CDR3 is TGTGCCAGCAGCTCCCCCAGGCAGGGTGAGACCCAGTACTTC. This encodes CASSSPRQGETQYF.

This rearrangement joins TRBV6-1 to TRBJ1-5, with D tentatively TRBD1 (6 bases). Trimming took 10 bases from V and 9 from J, leaving 19 bases between them. This CDR3 spans 13 amino acids. Germline V gene lookup returns CDR1 MNHNS and CDR2 SASEGT. The CDR3 spells CATSQGPRTPQHF. The CDR3 nucleotides are TGTGCCACCTCCCAGGGGCCCCGTACGCCCCAGCATTTT.

The V and J genes are TRBV5-4 and TRBJ2-1; D is undetermined. Germline CDR1 is SGHNT and CDR2 is YYREEE (reference sequence). Trimming removed 0 bases from V and 0 bases from J, with 10 bases in between. The CDR3 totals 16 residues. In DNA form, the CDR3 reads TGTGCCAGCAGCTTGGGAGAAGTTAGCTCCTACAATGAGCAGTTCTTC. It specifies CASSLGEVSSYNEQFF.

V usage is TRBV18 and J usage is TRBJ2-1, with TRBD2 matching 10 bases. The V gene's germline CDR1 is KGHSH and CDR2 LQKENI. The V gene end was trimmed by 6 bases and the J gene end by 5 bases; junction bases not matched to a gene: 7. The CDR3 sequence is 15 residues long. The CDR3 is CASSPSGGGNNEQFF. As DNA, the CDR3 is TGTGCCAGCTCGCCGAGCGGGGGGGGGAACAATGAGCAGTTCTTC.

This clone was seen a handful of times. The rearrangement joins TRBV7-3 to TRBJ1-2; TRBD1 matches at 7 bases. V lost 2 bases to trimming and J lost 7 bases; unmatched junction nucleotides: 10. There are 15 residues in the CDR3. Germline values: CDR1 SGHTA, CDR2 FQGTGA. CDR3 residues: CASSLSGEGAGGYTF. DNA for the CDR3: TGTGCCAGCAGCTTATCCGGGGAGGGGGCTGGTGGCTACACCTTC.

The CDR3 DNA reads as TGTGCCTACAAAGGGGCTGTGGGGACAGGGGGCAATCAGCCCCAGCATTTT. It codes for CAYKGAVGTGGNQPQHF. The chain employs TRBV19 and TRBJ1-5, with 10 bases fitting TRBD1. This CDR3 spans 17 amino acids. Trimming cost V 11 bases and J 2 bases; bases outside gene matches: 15. Germline loops: CDR1 LNHDA, CDR2 SQIVND (reference sequence).

This clone was seen once. The V call is TRBV21-1, the J call TRBJ2-2; TRBD1, the table's D call, lacks a check against the DNA. TRBV21-1 is a pseudogene segment. The CDR3 is made up of 16 amino acids. CDR3 in DNA: TGTGCCAGCAGCAGAAGACAGCCCTTAAACACCGGGGAGCTGTTTTTT. This gives the protein CASSRRQPLNTGELFF.

The chain links TRBV7-2 to TRBJ1-1, with D uncertain. The CDR3 is 15 amino acids. CDR1 SGHTA and CDR2 FQGNSA come from the germline V gene. V was trimmed by 5 bases and J by 3 bases, leaving 16 bases between them. CDR3 sequence: CASSRGGVGDTEAFF. The CDR3 bases are TGTGCCAGCAGCCGAGGCGGGGTTGGGGACACTGAAGCTTTCTTT.

The chain combines TRBV6-6 with TRBJ1-2, with a tentative D call TRBD1 (5 bases). The CDR3 spans 12 residues. CDR1 and CDR2 (germline): MNHNY, SVGAGI (reference sequence). V was pared by 9 bases and J by 1 base, with 9 bases between. For the CDR3, the DNA is TGTGCCAGTTCGACAGATAACTATGGCTACACCTTC. Protein product: CASSTDNYGYTF.

This chain uses TRBV5-1 with TRBJ1-5, with D hard to call. V was pared by 2 bases and J by 3 bases, with 6 bases between. Germline CDR1 reads SGHRS; CDR2 reads YFSETQ. CDR3 size: 13 residues. CDR3 sequence: CASSLEANQPQHF. The CDR3 nucleotides read TGCGCCAGCAGCTTAGAGGCCAATCAGCCCCAGCATTTT. Based on the CDR3 plus reference TRBV5-1 and TRBJ1-5, the full variable domain is KAGVTQTPRYLIKTRGQQVTLSCSPISGHRSVSWYQQTPGQGLQFLFEYFSETQRNKGNFPGRFSGRQFSNSRSEMNVSTLELGDSALYLCASSLEANQPQHFGDGTRLSIL.

The chain combines TRBV19 with TRBJ1-5; D unclear. The V and J ends lost 4 bases and 7 bases respectively, with 5 bases between them. Germline V gives CDR1 LNHDA, CDR2 SQIVND (reference sequence). The CDR3 covers 11 residues. The CDR3 DNA reads TGTGCCAGTAGTACGTGCCAGCCCCAGCATTTT. Protein product: CASSTCQPQHF.

The gene calls are TRBV28 and TRBJ2-1; D ambiguous. Per the germline V gene, CDR1 is MDHEN and CDR2 is SYDVKM. V shed 8 bases and J shed 9 bases, with 20 bases lying between them. CDR3 size: 14 residues. The CDR3: CASCLLNGVAEQFF. CDR3 DNA: TGTGCCAGCTGCCTGCTGAACGGTGTTGCTGAGCAGTTCTTC.

In this sample, this clone turned up once. CDR3 amino acids: CASSLDHPETQYF. The CDR3 region has the DNA TGTGCCAGCAGCTTAGATCACCCAGAGACCCAGTACTTC. The chain uses TRBV11-2 and TRBJ2-5; no firm D call. CDR3 length: 13 amino acids. The ends were cut back, 0 bases at V and 4 bases at J, with 6 bases in the middle. Germline lookup yields CDR1 SGHAT and CDR2 FQNNGV.

The V and J genes are TRBV5-5 and TRBJ2-2; TRBD1 matches at 7 bases. Per the germline V gene, CDR1 is SGHKS and CDR2 is YYEKEE (reference sequence). This CDR3 comprises 16 residues. Trimming removed 1 base from V and 2 bases from J; junction bases left unmatched: 5. The CDR3 spells CASSLLYRGNTGELFF. CDR3 DNA: TGTGCCAGCAGCTTGTTGTACAGGGGCAACACCGGGGAGCTGTTTTTT.

The V gene is TRBV10-3, the J gene TRBJ2-2; D is ambiguous. Germline CDR1 is ENHRY and CDR2 is SYGVKD. V was trimmed by 7 bases and J by 6 bases, leaving 12 bases between them. The CDR3 has 13 residues. The CDR3 loop reads CAINGDGAGELFF. CDR3 DNA sequence: TGTGCCATCAACGGAGACGGAGCCGGGGAGCTGTTTTTT.